These 29 T cell receptor beta chains share one sample of origin, sequenced in a study of response to subunit inactivated influenza vaccine. TCRdb fed the RT-PCR reads into MiXCR, producing one record per CDR3 protein. The data hold roughly 790,000 distinct CDR3 sequences, with 21% observed a single time. The sample here was PBMCs from blood, taken more than 4 days after vaccination. The receptors shown here come from a man in his fifties who received an inactivated influenza vaccine.

This clonotype was detected a few times. The chain links TRBV5-1 to TRBJ2-7; D is tentatively TRBD1 or TRBD2 (5 bases each). The CDR3 covers 15 residues. Germline loops: CDR1 SGHRS, CDR2 YFSETQ. Trimming pared 5 bases from V and 0 bases from J, leaving 15 bases between. CDR3 in amino acids: CASRKSRDVSYEQYF. The CDR3 region has the DNA TGCGCCAGCAGAAAATCCCGGGACGTCTCCTACGAGCAGTACTTC.

This chain uses TRBV12-3 or TRBV12-4 with TRBJ2-1; 12 nucleotides line up with TRBD1. This CDR3 region has 16 residues. The V segment lost 5 bases and the J segment 10 bases; nucleotides outside the gene matches: 12. The DNA of the CDR3 is TGTGCCAGCAGTCGAAGCCGGGACAGGGGGCGCGGCGAGCAGTTCTTC. Residues: CASSRSRDRGRGEQFF.

This sequence joins TRBV30 and TRBJ2-7; maybe TRBD1 (7 bases). Germline V lookup: CDR1 GTSNPN, CDR2 SVGIG (reference sequence). The CDR3 spans 13 residues. The CDR3 is CAIAGTVGLEQYF. CDR3 coding DNA: TGTGCTATCGCGGGGACAGTCGGCCTCGAGCAGTACTTC.

This clonotype was seen once. Just one base apart from a much larger clone, this may be a read error. The chain joins TRBV6-4 to TRBJ2-3; 7 nucleotides match TRBD1. V lost 8 bases and J lost 5; bases outside the gene matches: 10. The germline V gene encodes CDR1 MRHNA and CDR2 SNTAGT. The CDR3 is made up of 14 amino acids. In nucleotides, the CDR3 is TGTGCCAGCTTCCGACAGGGAATTGGAGATACGCAGTATTTT. Amino acids: CASFRQGIGDTQYF.

This clonotype was seen only a few times. The chain joins TRBV7-8 to TRBJ2-5; D remains ambiguous. The CDR3 runs 16 residues. V lost 1 base and J lost 2, with 14 bases in between. Germline V CDR1 and CDR2: SGHVS, FQNEAQ. The CDR3 DNA sequence: TGTGCCAGCAGCTTAGAGACGATGGGCGCTCAAGAGACCCAGTACTTC. This sequence encodes CASSLETMGAQETQYF.

This clonotype was seen ten or more times. The chain couples TRBV4-3 to TRBJ1-3; 9 positions match TRBD1. J was trimmed by 4 bases and V by 3 bases; bases with no gene match: 4. The V gene's germline CDR1 is LGHNA and CDR2 YSLEER. The CDR3 loop spans 15 amino acids. CDR3 sequence (DNA): TGCGCCAGCAGCCATGGGACAGGGAACGGAAACACCATATATTTT. Amino acids: CASSHGTGNGNTIYF.

This clonotype was detected a few times. The rearrangement uses TRBV20-1 and TRBJ2-1, with 10 bases lining up with TRBD2. The ends lost 3 bases at V and 6 bases at J; junction bases unmatched: 8. Germline loops: CDR1 DFQATT, CDR2 SNEGSKA (reference sequence). The length of the CDR3 is 15 residues. CDR3 sequence: CSARSGRALGNEQFF. In DNA, the CDR3 is TGCAGTGCTAGGAGCGGGAGGGCCTTGGGCAATGAGCAGTTCTTC.

This clonotype was counted a few times. V gene TRBV10-3 combines with J gene TRBJ1-1; no definite D call. This CDR3 region has 12 residues. The V and J ends lost 0 bases and 11 bases respectively, with 10 bases between them. The germline V gene has CDR1 ENHRY and CDR2 SYGVKD. In DNA, the CDR3 is TGTGCCATCAGTGAGTCGACGGCCACCGCTTTCTTT. Protein: CAISESTATAFF.

The chain is built from TRBV27 and TRBJ2-7; TRBD2 matches 10 bases. Germline V gene lookup returns CDR1 MNHEY and CDR2 SMNVEV (reference sequence). V shed 6 bases, J shed 2 bases, and the junction held 10 bases outside the gene matches. The CDR3 runs to 16 residues. For the CDR3, the DNA is TGTGCCAGCAGCCGTGCCCCTAGCGGGGGTACCTACGAGCAGTACTTC. Protein: CASSRAPSGGTYEQYF.

This clonotype was counted only a few times. The V and J genes are TRBV5-1 and TRBJ2-7; a possible D gene is TRBD2 (5 bases). V lost 0 bases and J 5 bases, leaving 9 bases between the germline ends. The length of the CDR3 is 13 residues. Germline-derived CDR1 and CDR2 are SGHRS and YFSETQ. CDR3 sequence: CASSLVSEDEQYF. The CDR3 bases are TGCGCCAGCAGCTTGGTTAGCGAGGACGAGCAGTACTTC. The whole variable domain, remainder taken from reference TRBV5-1 and TRBJ2-7, is KAGVTQTPRYLIKTRGQQVTLSCSPISGHRSVSWYQQTPGQGLQFLFEYFSETQRNKGNFPGRFSGRQFSNSRSEMNVSTLELGDSALYLCASSLVSEDEQYFGPGTRLTVT.

The CDR3 reads CASSLAVLAGGLYEQYF. The DNA for the CDR3 is TGTGCCAGCAGCTTGGCGGTCCTAGCGGGAGGGCTCTACGAGCAGTACTTC. V is TRBV5-5 and J is TRBJ2-7; 12 nucleotides agree with TRBD2. The germline gives CDR1 SGHKS, CDR2 YYEKEE (reference sequence). V lost 0 bases and J lost 3; bases outside the gene matches: 7. The length of the CDR3 is 17 residues.

The V and J genes are TRBV5-1 and TRBJ2-1; D might be TRBD1 (6 bases). V was clipped by 2 bases and J by 9 bases, with 15 bases between them. The CDR3 is made up of 14 amino acids. Germline CDR1 is SGHRS and CDR2 is YFSETQ. CDR3 region: CASSFGQGMGEQFF. In DNA form, the CDR3 reads TGCGCCAGCAGCTTTGGGCAGGGGATGGGTGAGCAGTTCTTC.

A few counts support this clonotype. The genes are TRBV7-2 and TRBJ2-1, with D tentatively TRBD2 (6 bases). The CDR3 is made up of 17 amino acids. V gave up 1 base and J gave up 5 bases, with 18 bases separating them. Germline-derived CDR1 and CDR2 are SGHTA and FQGNSA. This CDR3 reads CASSLGRGGSVNNEQFF. Written as DNA, the CDR3 is TGTGCCAGCAGCTTAGGAAGGGGAGGTAGCGTTAACAATGAGCAGTTCTTC.

The sample holds a few counts of this clonotype. CDR3 amino acids: CASSQDLTREQYF. Written as DNA, the CDR3 is TGTGCCAGCAGCCAAGATCTCACCCGCGAGCAGTACTTC. The chain carries TRBV4-2 and TRBJ2-7; D gene uncertain. This CDR3 spans 13 amino acids. Per germline, CDR1 LGHNA and CDR2 YNFKEQ. Trimming shortened V by 0 bases and J by 6 bases, and 9 bases separated the two germline ends.

This clonotype was recorded a few times. Written as DNA, the CDR3 is TGTGCCAGCAGCCTGAGGGACAGACCAGAGACCGGGGAGCTGTTTTTT. Translating gives CASSLRDRPETGELFF. The chain recombines TRBV7-9 with TRBJ2-2, with 7 positions matching TRBD1. The V segment lost 5 bases and the J segment 5 bases; nucleotides outside the gene matches: 11. In germline, CDR1 is SEHNR, CDR2 FQNEAQ (reference sequence). The CDR3 runs to 16 residues.

The table lists this clonotype with a few counts. The rearrangement joins TRBV20-1 to TRBJ2-3; 7 bases are shared with TRBD2. Losses at the gene ends were 0 bases for V and 0 bases for J; bases not matched to a gene: 18. Looked up from germline, CDR1 is DFQATT and CDR2 is SNEGSKA (reference sequence). The CDR3 runs 20 residues. The CDR3 loop is CSARDFLGEMSGDSTDTQYF. The DNA of the CDR3 is TGCAGTGCTAGAGATTTCTTGGGGGAAATGAGCGGGGACAGCACAGATACGCAGTATTTT.

This clonotype was seen more than once but under ten times. The chain couples TRBV5-1 to TRBJ2-1; 11 bases map to TRBD1. From germline, CDR1 is SGHRS and CDR2 YFSETQ. This CDR3 is 15 amino acids long. V dropped 4 bases and J dropped 6; count of bases not matched to a gene: 6. CDR3 sequence: CASSDGTGGLNEQFF. The DNA for the CDR3 is TGCGCCAGCAGCGACGGGACAGGGGGACTCAATGAGCAGTTCTTC.

This clonotype turned up a few times. This rearrangement joins TRBV12-3 or TRBV12-4 to TRBJ1-1; tentative D call: TRBD1 (5 bases). Trimming stripped 4 bases from V and 6 bases from J, with 15 bases between. The CDR3 is 14 residues long. In nucleotides, the CDR3 is TGTGCCAGCAGTTCGGATGCCGCGGGGCCTGAAGCTTTCTTT. Translating it yields CASSSDAAGPEAFF.

This clonotype was found a few times. This CDR3 is CASSLRDRAEAKNIQYF. For the CDR3, the DNA is TGTGCCAGCAGCTTAAGGGACAGGGCGGAGGCCAAAAACATTCAGTACTTC. The genes are TRBV7-2 and TRBJ2-4, with 9 positions matching TRBD1. This CDR3 spans 17 amino acids. The ends lost 2 bases at V and 1 base at J; junction bases unmatched: 6. Germline V gene data show CDR1 as SGHTA and CDR2 as FQGNSA.

This clonotype was detected a few times. The V call is TRBV2, the J call TRBJ2-1; D is undetermined. CDR1 and CDR2 (germline): SNHLY, FYNNEI. CDR3 size: 12 residues. V shed 6 bases and J shed 6 bases, with 9 bases lying between them. The CDR3 nucleotides read TGTGCCAGCAGGGATAATAGCAATGAGCAGTTCTTC. Amino acid sequence: CASRDNSNEQFF.

This clonotype was detected only a few times. The CDR3 is CASSQGYPGVYSYNEQFF. As DNA, the CDR3 is TGTGCCAGCAGCCAAGGTTATCCCGGGGTCTACTCCTACAATGAGCAGTTCTTC. The J gene is TRBJ2-1, the V gene TRBV4-2; perhaps TRBD2 as D (5 bases). The ends were cut back, 1 base at V and 0 bases at J, with 16 bases in the middle. This CDR3 comprises 18 residues. CDR1 is LGHNA, CDR2 YNFKEQ, per germline.

J is TRBJ1-1 and V is TRBV7-9; D gene unclear. The CDR3 consists of 12 residues. Trimming stripped 5 bases from V and 11 bases from J, with 15 bases between. Germline CDR1 is SEHNR and CDR2 is FQNEAQ (reference sequence). The CDR3, as DNA: TGTGCCAGCAGCCCTGAGGGCGATTTCGCTTTCTTT. Its translation: CASSPEGDFAFF.

The rearrangement uses TRBV27 and TRBJ2-5; D not resolved. The V end was cut by 5 bases, the J end by 5 bases, with 12 bases between. The CDR3 runs to 13 residues. Germline loops: CDR1 MNHEY, CDR2 SMNVEV (reference sequence). For the CDR3, the DNA is TGTGCCAGCAGTCGATTCCGGTTTGAGACCCAGTACTTC. Residues: CASSRFRFETQYF.

The chain has TRBV6-5 and TRBJ1-5, with 7 bases that match TRBD1. Germline values: CDR1 MNHEY, CDR2 SVGAGI. The CDR3 is 16 residues long. V was pared by 4 bases and J by 2 bases, with 8 bases of the junction left unmatched. CDR3 residues: CASSLTGSRGNQPQHF. The CDR3 nucleotides are TGTGCCAGCAGTTTGACAGGGAGTCGAGGCAATCAGCCCCAGCATTTT.

This chain joins TRBV15 and TRBJ2-2, with TRBD2 matching 8 bases. Germline V gene lookup returns CDR1 LNHNV and CDR2 YYDKDF (reference sequence). The trim removed 0 bases at V and 8 bases at J, leaving 5 bases unmatched. The length of the CDR3 is 15 residues. The CDR3: CATSREAGVLGELFF. In DNA form, the CDR3 reads TGTGCCACCAGCAGAGAAGCGGGAGTTCTTGGGGAGCTGTTTTTT. Looking up the rest from reference TRBV15 and TRBJ2-2 gives the full variable domain: DAMVIQNPRYQVTQFGKPVTLSCSQTLNHNVMYWYQQKSSQAPKLLFHYYDKDFNNEADTPDNFQSRRPNTSFCFLDIRSPGLGDTAMYLCATSREAGVLGELFFGEGSRLTVL.

Written as DNA, the CDR3 is TGTGCCACCAGTGACCCCGCGGGAGGCTTCTACAATGAGCAGTTCTTC. Residues: CATSDPAGGFYNEQFF. V and J are TRBV24-1 and TRBJ2-1; 8 nucleotides match TRBD2. CDR1 and CDR2 (germline): KGHDR, SFDVKD. The V gene end was trimmed by 4 bases and the J gene end by 3 bases; junction bases not matched to a gene: 7. The CDR3 extends over 16 amino acids.

A few counts support this clonotype. CDR3 protein: CASSLAGQVQETQYF. CDR3 DNA sequence: TGTGCCAGCAGCTTAGCGGGTCAGGTCCAAGAGACCCAGTACTTC. V gene TRBV7-9 combines with J gene TRBJ2-5; no firm D call. CDR1 is SEHNR, CDR2 FQNEAQ, per germline (reference sequence). CDR3 length: 15 amino acids. V lost 0 bases and J 1 base, leaving 9 bases between the germline ends.

This clonotype has more than one count but fewer than ten. The chain recombines TRBV4-2 with TRBJ2-1; D call uncertain. V lost 4 bases to trimming and J lost 2 bases, with 15 bases between them. The CDR3 length is 16 residues. Germline loops: CDR1 LGHNA, CDR2 YNFKEQ. CDR3 loop: CASSLIEGKTYNEQFF. The CDR3 nucleotides read TGTGCCAGCAGCCTAATCGAAGGGAAAACCTACAATGAGCAGTTCTTC.

This chain connects TRBV4-1 to TRBJ1-1; D gene uncertain. Trimming stripped 2 bases from V and 4 bases from J, with 17 bases between. Germline V gives CDR1 MGHRA, CDR2 YSYEKL. The CDR3 is 16 amino acids. In DNA form, the CDR3 reads TGCGCCAGCAGCCAAAGCTGGACTGTTCCTTCCACTGAAGCTTTCTTT. Translating gives CASSQSWTVPSTEAFF.